One and the same sample provided the 15 T cell receptor beta chains below, sequenced in a study of spatial heterogeneity in lung cancer. The sample's time point: sample taken at primary tumor resection. The study's findings and limits: One measure, the expanded intratumoral alpha and beta TCR count, tracked tumor mutation counts.

TCRdb reprocessed the 5' RACE reads with MiXCR, giving one entry per CDR3 protein. This table holds over 15,000 distinct CDR3 sequences, approximately 6.9% found once. Their antigens are not known. Sequencing used lung tumor tissue, obtained at surgery. The receptors shown here come from a female donor with early-stage non-small cell lung cancer.

This clonotype was recorded at least ten times. The library was designed around alpha chains, so this beta chain is a stray read whose abundance carries little weight. The J gene is TRBJ1-5, the V gene TRBV6-1; a weak D match, TRBD1 (6 bases). The CDR3 sequence is 13 residues long. V lost 3 bases and J 7 bases, leaving 10 bases between the germline ends. CDR1 MNHNS and CDR2 SASEGT come from the germline V gene. This chain's CDR3 is CASSDEGGQPQHF. The DNA for the CDR3 is TGTGCCAGCAGTGATGAGGGGGGACAGCCCCAGCATTTT.

This clonotype was seen a handful of times. Since the library was made to target alpha chains, this beta chain is a stray read and its abundance is not meaningful. V and J are TRBV3-1 and TRBJ1-1; tentative D call: TRBD1 (5 bases). The CDR3 spans 15 residues. Trimming shortened V by 4 bases and J by 1 base, and 13 bases separated the two germline ends. Germline CDR1 and CDR2: LGHDT and YNNKEL (reference sequence). In DNA form, the CDR3 reads TGTGCCAGCAGCCCCACTGCGGGGGAGAACACTGAAGCTTTCTTT. It translates to CASSPTAGENTEAFF.

The sample holds many counts of this clonotype. This beta chain lies outside the target of a library built for alpha chains; its clone size means little. This chain connects TRBV20-1 to TRBJ2-2; 8 positions match TRBD2. CDR3 length: 16 amino acids. Germline V gene lookup returns CDR1 DFQATT and CDR2 SNEGSKA (reference sequence). Losses at the gene ends were 4 bases for V and 0 bases for J; bases not matched to a gene: 7. In DNA form, the CDR3 reads TGCAGTGCTAAACCCGCGGGGGGCGCGAACACCGGGGAGCTGTTTTTT. It encodes CSAKPAGGANTGELFF.

On this clonotype itself: This beta chain is an unintended read in a library built for alpha chains; its size means little. This chain connects TRBV11-1 to TRBJ1-1; the D gene is possibly TRBD1 (5 bases). The ends were cut back, 3 bases at V and 7 bases at J, with 12 bases in the middle. The germline gives CDR1 SGHAT, CDR2 FQDESV (reference sequence). The CDR3 extends over 13 amino acids. CDR3 bases: TGTGCCAGCAGCTTGCCGCAGGGAAATGAAGCTTTCTTT. This sequence encodes CASSLPQGNEAFF.

This clonotype has a count of ten or more. This beta chain was picked up by a library intended for alpha chains and is off target, so its count carries little meaning. J is TRBJ2-1 and V is TRBV7-2; D is tentatively TRBD1 or TRBD2 (5 bases each). The CDR3 spans 15 residues. Germline values: CDR1 SGHTA, CDR2 FQGNSA. V dropped 5 bases and J dropped 4 bases, with 15 bases sitting between them. CDR3 sequence reads: CASSPGASNYNEQFF. The CDR3 region has the DNA TGTGCCAGCAGCCCCGGGGCCTCAAATTACAATGAGCAGTTCTTC.

About this clonotype: Because this beta chain is a stray read in a library intended to capture alpha chains, its abundance should not be given much weight. V usage is TRBV21-1 and J usage is TRBJ1-1; the table's D call, TRBD1, has no DNA check behind it. TRBV21-1 is classified as a pseudogene. CDR3 length: 16 amino acids. The CDR3 DNA reads TGTGCCAGCAGGGAAACCAGGGACAGGGTGAACACTGAAGCTTTCTTT. It translates to CASRETRDRVNTEAFF.

In this sample, this clonotype turned up many times. This beta chain slipped into a library made for alpha chains as a stray read, so its size is not meaningful. The V and J genes are TRBV7-7 and TRBJ1-1; weak D call: TRBD1 (5 bases). This CDR3 region has 13 residues. Deletions cut 5 bases from V and 10 bases from J, with 17 bases between. Germline-derived CDR1 and CDR2 are SSHAT and FNYEAQ (reference sequence). The CDR3 region is CASSPEEGSVAFF. In nucleotides, the CDR3 is TGTGCCAGCAGCCCCGAGGAGGGGTCTGTAGCTTTCTTT. The entire variable domain, with the rest obtained from reference TRBV7-7 and TRBJ1-1, is as follows: GAGVSQSPRYKVTKRGQDVTLRCDPISSHATLYWYQQALGQGPEFLTYFNYEAQPDKSGLPSDRFSAERPEGSISTLTIQRTEQRDSAMYRCASSPEEGSVAFFGQGTRLTVV.

In regard to this clonotype: Since the library was made to target alpha chains, this beta chain is a stray read and its abundance is not meaningful. This sequence joins TRBV6-5 and TRBJ2-7; 10 bases agree with TRBD1. In germline, CDR1 is MNHEY, CDR2 SVGAGI. V lost 4 bases, J lost 4 bases, and 7 bases stayed unmatched. This CDR3 is 15 amino acids long. CDR3 in DNA: TGTGCCAGCAGTTCCCCGGGACAGGGGAGATACGAGCAGTACTTC. Translation: CASSSPGQGRYEQYF.

As for this clonotype: This beta chain lies outside the target of a library built for alpha chains; its clone size means little. The chain couples TRBV10-1 to TRBJ1-4, with D unclear. From germline, CDR1 is WNHNN and CDR2 SYGVQD (reference sequence). The CDR3 is 14 amino acids. The germline V and J ends were trimmed by 6 bases and 4 bases, with 12 bases remaining between them. CDR3 nucleotides: TGCGCCAGCAGCGCCGAGCAGGATAATGAAAAACTGTTTTTT. Amino acids: CASSAEQDNEKLFF.

The table lists this clonotype with a few counts. The library was prepared for alpha chains; this beta chain is a stray read, so its frequency means little. J is TRBJ1-4 and V is TRBV5-1, with 7 bases that match TRBD1. Germline V gene sequence: CDR1 SGHRS, CDR2 YFSETQ. The CDR3 has 15 residues. With 0 bases clipped from V and 8 bases from J, the junction kept 7 bases outside the gene matches. The CDR3: CASSLEGTRGEKLFF. Written as DNA, the CDR3 is TGCGCCAGCAGCTTGGAAGGGACCAGGGGGGAAAAACTGTTTTTT. The whole variable domain, filled in from reference TRBV5-1 and TRBJ1-4, reads KAGVTQTPRYLIKTRGQQVTLSCSPISGHRSVSWYQQTPGQGLQFLFEYFSETQRNKGNFPGRFSGRQFSNSRSEMNVSTLELGDSALYLCASSLEGTRGEKLFFGSGTQLSVL.

This clonotype showed up many times. Since the library was made to target alpha chains, this beta chain is a stray read and its abundance is not meaningful. V and J are TRBV6-4 and TRBJ2-7; D gene unclear. The V and J ends lost 1 base and 6 bases respectively, with 16 bases between them. CDR3 length equals 15 residues. The germline CDR1 and CDR2 sequences are MRHNA and SNTAGT. Written as DNA, the CDR3 is TGTGCCAGCAGTGACTGTCCGGCCCTCACCCTCGAGCAGTACTTC. This translates into CASSDCPALTLEQYF.

Ten or more counts support this clonotype. This beta chain is a stray sequence in a library constructed for alpha chains; its clone size is not meaningful. The CDR3 sequence is CASSLCAGRHLNTEAFF. CDR3 nucleotides: TGTGCCAGCAGTTTATGCGCGGGACGGCACCTGAACACTGAAGCTTTCTTT. The rearrangement uses TRBV28 and TRBJ1-1, with a possible D match to TRBD1 (5 bases). V lost 0 bases and J lost 0, with 14 bases in between. Germline V gene lookup returns CDR1 MDHEN and CDR2 SYDVKM. The CDR3 length is 17 residues. Drawing the rest from reference TRBV28 and TRBJ1-1, the complete variable domain is DVKVTQSSRYLVKRTGEKVFLECVQDMDHENMFWYRQDPGLGLRLIYFSYDVKMKEKGDIPEGYSVSREKKERFSLILESASTNQTSMYLCASSLCAGRHLNTEAFFGQGTRLTVV.

In its sample, this clonotype was seen many times. A library prepared for alpha chains yielded this beta chain as an off-target read; its size is of little meaning. This chain connects TRBV5-1 to TRBJ2-1; D gene unclear. The germline gives CDR1 SGHRS, CDR2 YFSETQ. The V gene lost 4 bases and the J gene lost 7 bases, with 15 bases spanning the gap. CDR3 length: 14 residues. The CDR3 loop is CASSLGGASNEQFF. In DNA, the CDR3 is TGCGCCAGCAGCCTGGGCGGCGCCTCGAATGAGCAGTTCTTC.

On this clonotype: This could be a read error, since a much larger clone is one nucleotide away. A library made for alpha chains picked up this beta chain off target, so its size means little. The chain couples TRBV12-3 or TRBV12-4 to TRBJ2-7, with D uncertain. The CDR3 consists of 14 residues. This CDR3 reads CASGFPGPRNEQYF. CDR3 nucleotide sequence: TGTGCCAGCGGTTTCCCCGGGCCCCGAAACGAGCAGTACTTC.

This clonotype was detected ten times or more. This beta chain turned up in a library designed for alpha chains; as an off-target read, its abundance says little. V gene TRBV7-2 combines with J gene TRBJ2-1; D may be TRBD1 (5 bases). This CDR3 contains 14 residues. With 4 bases removed from V and 3 bases from J, the gap between germline ends came to 10 bases. Per the germline V gene, CDR1 is SGHTA and CDR2 is FQGNSA. The DNA for the CDR3 is TGTGCCAGCAGCTCGCCGACAGACTACAATGAGCAGTTCTTC. This encodes CASSSPTDYNEQFF.